This T cell receptor beta chain comes out of a study of PD-1 blockade in classical Hodgkin lymphoma. V shed 4 bases, J shed 3 bases, and the junction held 6 bases outside the gene matches. The CDR3 is 14 residues long. Germline V gives CDR1 KGHSH, CDR2 LQKENI. Every patient experienced relapse after autologous stem cell transplantation, and brentuximab vedotin exposure varied. This clone was seen a handful of times. TCRdb keeps only in-frame clones here, not all; method: immunoSEQ multiplex PCR. The sample carries 20,000 to 25,000 clones, around three quarters recorded once. This clonotype was obtained from a human donor with classical Hodgkin lymphoma. Sample: peripheral blood mononuclear cells (PBMCs), taken before the second cycle of nivolumab. The V gene is TRBV18, the J gene TRBJ2-7; 7 bases line up with TRBD2. The CDR3 DNA sequence: TGTGCCAGCTCACGGGAGGGAAGGGGCTACGAGCAGTACTTC. Protein sequence: CASSREGRGYEQYF.